The 28 T cell receptor beta chains below come from one sample, sequenced in a study of blood T cell repertoires in COVID-19. Measured with immunoSEQ multiplex PCR; TCRdb has only the in-frame clones, and not every one. Here the sample spans approximately 99,000 clones, 60% to 85% being singletons. The sequencing sample was made of peripheral blood. The origin of the receptors is a woman in her thirties or forties with acute or convalescent COVID-19.

This clone was seen only a few times. The chain combines TRBV2 with TRBJ1-1, with D uncertain. Germline lookup yields CDR1 SNHLY and CDR2 FYNNEI. CDR3 length equals 13 residues. Trimming left V 7 bases short and J 4 bases short, with 13 bases between. This CDR3 is CASMRGGSTEAFF. CDR3 coding DNA: TGTGCCAGCATGCGGGGTGGGAGCACTGAAGCTTTCTTT.

CDR3 bases: TGTGCCACCAGCGCAGGGTACACCGGGGAGCTGTTTTTT. As protein: CATSAGYTGELFF. V gene TRBV15 combines with J gene TRBJ2-2, with D perhaps matching TRBD1 (5 bases). Trimming pared 5 bases from V and 3 bases from J, leaving 7 bases between. Germline values: CDR1 LNHNV, CDR2 YYDKDF (reference sequence). The CDR3 spans 13 residues.

This clone has just a few counts. The chain uses TRBV19 and TRBJ2-3; 10 positions agree with TRBD1. Germline-derived CDR1 and CDR2 are LNHDA and SQIVND (reference sequence). V lost 3 bases to trimming and J lost 5 bases; unmatched junction nucleotides: 17. The length of the CDR3 is 19 residues. CDR3 loop: CASSISAVAGTGVRDTQYF. CDR3 sequence (DNA): TGTGCCAGTAGTATCTCGGCGGTCGCCGGGACAGGGGTTCGAGATACGCAGTATTTT.

The chain recombines TRBV3-1 (or the pseudogene TRBV3-2) with TRBJ1-4, with D possibly TRBD1 on 5 matching bases. The CDR3 contains 12 residues. Germline-derived CDR1 and CDR2 are LGHDT and YNNKEL (reference sequence). V dropped 5 bases and J dropped 7 bases, with 8 bases sitting between them. This CDR3 reads CASSRQFEKLFF. The CDR3, as DNA: TGTGCCAGCAGCAGACAGTTTGAAAAACTGTTTTTT.

This chain links TRBV24-1 with TRBJ2-5, with D unclear. This CDR3 region has 14 residues. Germline V gene data show CDR1 as KGHDR and CDR2 as SFDVKD. V was clipped by 4 bases and J by 2 bases, with 10 bases between them. CDR3 nucleotide sequence: TGTGCCACCAGTGACTCGTTCCAGCAAGAGACCCAGTACTTC. Protein sequence: CATSDSFQQETQYF.

The sample holds a few counts of this clone. V and J are TRBV28 and TRBJ2-7; D gene uncertain. Germline V lookup: CDR1 MDHEN, CDR2 SYDVKM. Trimming took 4 bases from V and 6 from J, leaving 16 bases between them. The CDR3 totals 14 residues. CDR3 DNA sequence: TGTGCCAGCAGTTCCCGGGTAGTGCACCCCGAGCAGTACTTC. Translated: CASSSRVVHPEQYF.

In this sample, this clone turned up a few times. This sequence joins TRBV9 and TRBJ1-4; D call uncertain. The V gene's germline CDR1 is SGDLS and CDR2 YYNGEE. This CDR3 has 14 residues. The V gene lost 0 bases and the J gene lost 6 bases, with 9 bases spanning the gap. This chain's CDR3 is CASSVGLEDEKLFF. The CDR3, as DNA: TGTGCCAGCAGCGTAGGACTAGAGGATGAAAAACTGTTTTTT.

The chain carries TRBV5-4 and TRBJ2-3, with D possibly TRBD1 on 5 matching bases. Deletions cut 2 bases from V and 1 base from J, with 14 bases between. Per germline, CDR1 SGHNT and CDR2 YYREEE (reference sequence). This CDR3 has 16 amino acids. The CDR3 DNA reads TGTGCCAGCAGCTTTGGACAATTAGGGGGCACAGATACGCAGTATTTT. It is translated as CASSFGQLGGTDTQYF.

The chain employs TRBV5-5 and TRBJ1-2; the D gene is possibly TRBD1 (5 bases). V gave up 2 bases and J gave up 8 bases, with 10 bases separating them. This CDR3 comprises 12 residues. Germline V gene sequence: CDR1 SGHKS, CDR2 YYEKEE (reference sequence). The CDR3 sequence: CASSFGAGGYTF. Written as DNA, the CDR3 is TGTGCCAGCAGCTTCGGGGCGGGGGGCTACACCTTC. Drawing the rest from reference TRBV5-5 and TRBJ1-2, the complete variable domain is DAGVTQSPTHLIKTRGQQVTLRCSPISGHKSVSWYQQVLGQGPQFIFQYYEKEERGRGNFPDRFSARQFPNYSSELNVNALLLGDSALYLCASSFGAGGYTFGSGTRLTVV.

This rearrangement joins TRBV10-3 to TRBJ2-2; D unresolved. The CDR3 is 16 amino acids. Germline V CDR1 and CDR2: ENHRY, SYGVKD. V was pared by 5 bases and J by 6 bases, with 19 bases between. The chain's CDR3 is CAISIQSPTPAGELFF. In nucleotides, the CDR3 is TGTGCCATCAGTATACAGTCTCCAACGCCTGCCGGGGAGCTGTTTTTT.

This clone was found once. The chain carries TRBV19 and TRBJ2-5, with TRBD2 identical over 13 bases. Unmatched junction bases numbered 0, after V lost 8 bases and J lost 3 bases. The length of the CDR3 is 13 residues. The germline gives CDR1 LNHDA, CDR2 SQIVND (reference sequence). In nucleotides, the CDR3 is TGTGCCAGTGGGACTAGCGGGGAAGAGACCCAGTACTTC. This encodes CASGTSGEETQYF.

This clone has a single count. The chain couples TRBV9 to TRBJ1-5, with TRBD1 matching 7 bases. Germline V gene data show CDR1 as SGDLS and CDR2 as YYNGEE. V gave up 3 bases and J gave up 3 bases; unmatched junction bases: 6. CDR3 length: 15 amino acids. CDR3 bases: TGTGCCAGCAGCGCGACAGGGTTTGACAATCAGCCCCAGCATTTT. This gives the protein CASSATGFDNQPQHF.

V and J are TRBV5-1 and TRBJ2-2; D ambiguous. The CDR3 runs 16 residues. Trimming pared 0 bases from V and 1 base from J, leaving 10 bases between. Germline V gene sequence: CDR1 SGHRS, CDR2 YFSETQ. The DNA for the CDR3 is TGCGCCAGCAGCTTGGACAGCCAGTTGAACACCGGGGAGCTGTTTTTT. Translated, it gives CASSLDSQLNTGELFF.

This clone was detected only once. This chain joins TRBV4-3 and TRBJ2-1; 9 nucleotides line up with TRBD2. This CDR3 region has 16 residues. After removal of 0 bases from V and 10 bases from J, the junction contained 10 bases not matched to a gene. CDR1 and CDR2 from the germline V gene are LGHNA and YSLEER. DNA for the CDR3: TGCGCCAGCAGCCAAGACTGGGGACTAGCCCACCAAGAGCAGTTCTTC. Its translation is CASSQDWGLAHQEQFF.

The gene calls are TRBV7-2 and TRBJ2-2, with D unclear. This CDR3 comprises 15 residues. CDR1 SGHTA and CDR2 FQGNSA come from the germline V gene. The V end lost 3 bases, the J end lost 2 bases, and 10 bases lay between the germline ends. The CDR3 here is CASSFTSVNTGELFF. The CDR3 coding sequence is TGTGCCAGCAGCTTTACGTCAGTTAACACCGGGGAGCTGTTTTTT.

This clone was counted ten times or more. The V call is TRBV7-9, the J call TRBJ1-6; D unresolved. CDR1 and CDR2 (germline): SEHNR, FQNEAQ (reference sequence). The CDR3 loop spans 15 amino acids. The ends were cut back, 1 base at V and 7 bases at J, with 11 bases in the middle. In DNA, the CDR3 is TGTGCCAGCAGCTTAGGAGGGTTTAGCAATTCACCCCTCCACTTT. Amino acids: CASSLGGFSNSPLHF.

This clone showed up just a few times. The chain has TRBV3-1 (or the pseudogene TRBV3-2) and TRBJ1-3; TRBD1 matches at 7 bases. The CDR3 loop spans 15 amino acids. V was pared by 3 bases and J by 4 bases, with 6 bases of the junction left unmatched. Germline V gene lookup returns CDR1 LGHDT and CDR2 YNNKEL (reference sequence). DNA of the CDR3: TGTGCCAGCAGCCACCAGGACAGGCCAGGAAACACCATATATTTT. This sequence encodes CASSHQDRPGNTIYF.

The V gene is TRBV5-1, the J gene TRBJ1-1, with 7 bases fitting TRBD1. In germline, CDR1 is SGHRS, CDR2 YFSETQ. This CDR3 is 14 amino acids long. The V segment lost 4 bases and the J segment 5 bases; nucleotides outside the gene matches: 8. In DNA form, the CDR3 reads TGCGCCAGCAGCACCGGACAGGTCGGAACTGAAGCTTTCTTT. This sequence encodes CASSTGQVGTEAFF.

V and J are TRBV5-8 and TRBJ1-1, with TRBD1 identical over 9 bases. Germline V gene sequence: CDR1 SGHTS, CDR2 YDEGEE. Trimming at V came to 3 bases and at J to 1 base, leaving 7 bases not matched to a gene. The CDR3 runs 16 residues. In DNA form, the CDR3 reads TGTGCCAGCAGCTCGAACAGGGGGCGAGGGAACACTGAAGCTTTCTTT. Translated, it gives CASSSNRGRGNTEAFF.

This clone was recorded a few times. The chain links TRBV25-1 to TRBJ2-3, with D possibly matching TRBD1 (6 bases). V was trimmed by 4 bases and J by 6 bases, leaving 11 bases between them. This CDR3 contains 13 residues. Germline lookup yields CDR1 MGHDK and CDR2 SYGVNS. Here the CDR3 DNA reads TGTGCCAGCAGTGTCACAGGGACGGATACGCAGTATTTT. Protein: CASSVTGTDTQYF.

The table lists this clone with many counts. The genes are TRBV28 and TRBJ2-1; 9 bases align to TRBD1. This CDR3 is 15 amino acids long. The germline gives CDR1 MDHEN, CDR2 SYDVKM. Trimming removed 8 bases from V and 6 bases from J; junction bases left unmatched: 11. In DNA, the CDR3 is TGTGCCAGCGCAATCACCGGGACAGGGCTCAATGAGCAGTTCTTC. It codes for CASAITGTGLNEQFF. The full variable domain, its missing parts supplied by reference TRBV28 and TRBJ2-1, is DVKVTQSSRYLVKRTGEKVFLECVQDMDHENMFWYRQDPGLGLRLIYFSYDVKMKEKGDIPEGYSVSREKKERFSLILESASTNQTSMYLCASAITGTGLNEQFFGPGTRLTVL.

By frequency in the sample, this clone is medium-sized. The chain couples TRBV4-2 to TRBJ1-4; 7 bases match TRBD1. Losses at the gene ends were 4 bases for V and 8 bases for J; bases not matched to a gene: 10. The CDR3 totals 15 residues. CDR1 LGHNA and CDR2 YNFKEQ come from the germline V gene. In DNA, the CDR3 is TGTGCCAGCAGCCTAGAGCCGGGACAGCGGGAAAAACTGTTTTTT. Residues: CASSLEPGQREKLFF.

This clone was counted a few times. This sequence joins TRBV9 and TRBJ2-5; 8 bases are a match to TRBD2. Trimming took 3 bases from V and 3 from J; bases not matched to a gene: 7. The CDR3 covers 15 residues. Per germline, CDR1 SGDLS and CDR2 YYNGEE. The CDR3 spells CASSGTGGPEETQYF. CDR3 sequence (DNA): TGTGCCAGCAGCGGGACGGGGGGGCCGGAAGAGACCCAGTACTTC.

The V and J genes are TRBV2 and TRBJ2-1; TRBD1 might be the D (5 bases). This CDR3 contains 14 residues. Germline V gene data show CDR1 as SNHLY and CDR2 as FYNNEI. Trimming stripped 10 bases from V and 1 base from J, with 14 bases between. The DNA of the CDR3 is TGTGCCAACCAACGGGCAGGGTCCTACAATGAGCAGTTCTTC. It translates to CANQRAGSYNEQFF.

Comment on this clone: Other DNA variants within this sample encode the same CDR3. J is TRBJ2-7 and V is TRBV28; D gene unclear. Trimming took off 1 base at V and 3 bases at J, with 4 bases between the two ends. The V gene's germline CDR1 is MDHEN and CDR2 SYDVKM. The CDR3 consists of 12 residues. CDR3 coding DNA: TGTGCCAGCAGTTTATCCCGCTACGAGCAGTACTTC. Translating gives CASSLSRYEQYF.

This clone was seen a few times. This chain uses TRBV6-1 with TRBJ1-5; D is ambiguous. Trimming took 2 bases from V and 5 from J, leaving 4 bases between them. Germline CDR1 reads MNHNS; CDR2 reads SASEGT. This CDR3 has 12 residues. In DNA form, the CDR3 reads TGTGCCAGCAGTGAACAGGATCAGCCCCAGCATTTT. It encodes CASSEQDQPQHF.

This chain joins TRBV6-4 and TRBJ2-2; D possibly corresponds to TRBD2 (5 bases). This CDR3 has 13 amino acids. Germline V gene lookup returns CDR1 MRHNA and CDR2 SNTAGT. V gave up 4 bases and J gave up 2 bases, with 5 bases separating them. CDR3 loop: CASSGTNTGELFF. The CDR3 DNA reads TGTGCCAGCAGTGGGACTAACACCGGGGAGCTGTTTTTT.

The chain uses TRBV5-1 and TRBJ1-4; 7 bases agree with TRBD1. Germline trimming cut 1 base from V and 7 bases from J; bases unmatched to any gene: 4. The germline V gene encodes CDR1 SGHRS and CDR2 YFSETQ. This CDR3 spans 14 amino acids. Here the CDR3 reads CASSLWTGSEKLFF. The DNA of the CDR3 is TGCGCCAGCAGCTTGTGGACAGGTAGTGAAAAACTGTTTTTT.